This T cell receptor (beta chain) originates from a study of blood T cell repertoires in COVID-19 (dated by TCRdb to 2019 to 2021). About the investigation overall: Samples covering the acute and convalescent phases of COVID-19 were provided by collaborators in the United States, Italy and Spain. Subjects who had been exposed to COVID-19, were actively infected with it, or had recovered from it provided the deeply sampled blood TCRbeta repertoires that made up the dataset. The samples were drawn from the first 160 participants of the ongoing ImmuneRACE study and from 950 to 1,500 subjects provided by 6 global collaborators. The repertoires were released in a freely available public database intended as a resource for research on the immune response to SARS-CoV-2. The material from the prospective study consisted of cDNA or gDNA derived from T cells, B-cell-depleted T cells, or PBMCs. Where available, HLA class I and class II types were taken from metadata supplied by the sample provider and were not determined by assay-based typing. Nearly every sample came with metadata listing a de-identified subject ID, COVID-19 status, age in years and sex.

Each collaborating institution followed its own protocols to collect whole blood in K2EDTA tubes. For TCRbeta analysis, collaborators shipped samples in one of three forms: frozen whole blood, isolated PBMCs, or DNA extracted from either of those sample types. General study outcomes and caveats: How much clinical and demographic metadata was included differed by source and by participant, and the metadata was provided uncurated.

Via the germline V gene, CDR1 is MNHEY and CDR2 SVGAGI. The CDR3 sequence holds 15 residues, the cysteine and phenylalanine included. Only the CDR3 part of the read is kept: 45 bases, read in frame from the first base. The germline V end is reduced by 7 bases and the J end by 2 bases; junction bases left unmatched: 5. Notes on this clone: The target of this receptor is not known. Base qualities are not provided; no much larger clone lies one nucleotide away.

The immunoSEQ Assay, a bias-controlled multiplex PCR, was used to amplify TCRbeta CDR3 regions from genomic DNA. The original methods were these. Nucleated cell counts per sample were estimated from amplification of reference gene primers within the assay. To quantify the absolute abundance of each unique TCRbeta CDR3 rearrangement, sequence reads were collapsed and filtered. For each sample, productive Simpson clonality was calculated by taking the square root of Simpson's diversity index across productive rearrangements. In TCRdb, the immuneACCESS table is reduced to in-frame sequences with V and J assigned. These tables do not hold every clone; where another copy was compared, an unresolved V gene accounts for under half, and the others remain unexplained. That table gives V, J and clone size, and the DNA gave D and trimming. Across this sample there are over 70,000 clones, with 80% to 85% seen only once. The ten largest clones add up to around 28% of the sample.

The chain is made from TRBV6-5 and TRBJ2-3; 11 bases in between match TRBD2. The receptor was derived from a human donor in a cohort sampled during active COVID-19. The sequenced sample was peripheral blood. The nucleotides read TGTGCCAGCAAGACTAGCGGGGCGTTCACAGATACGCAGTATTTT. Its translation is CASKTSGAFTDTQYF.